Presented here are 4 T cell receptor beta chains from one specimen sequenced in a study of blood T cell repertoires in COVID-19. Sequencing used immunoSEQ multiplex PCR; TCRdb keeps in-frame clones, though not all of them. Of about 220,000 clones listed, 75% to 90% are singletons. Source material: PBMCs or T cells enriched from blood (not recorded which). These receptors were collected from a woman aged 18-29 years in a cohort exposed to, infected with or recovered from COVID-19 (not recorded which).

The V and J genes are TRBV10-1 and TRBJ2-3; 13 positions agree with TRBD2. Germline V CDR1 and CDR2: WNHNN, SYGVQD (reference sequence). V shed 1 base, J shed 4 bases, and the junction held 5 bases outside the gene matches. CDR3 length: 17 residues. Here the CDR3 DNA reads TGCGCCAGCAGTGAGTTCCGACTAGCGGGGGGCCCAGATACGCAGTATTTT. It yields the protein CASSEFRLAGGPDTQYF.

The CDR3, as DNA: TGTGCCAGCAGCCTGCGAACTAACTATGGCTACACCTTC. This sequence encodes CASSLRTNYGYTF. V is TRBV28 and J is TRBJ1-2; D not certain. V shed 6 bases and J shed 0 bases, with 8 bases lying between them. This CDR3 has 13 amino acids. Germline V gene sequence: CDR1 MDHEN, CDR2 SYDVKM.

The gene calls are TRBV4-1 and TRBJ2-5, with 11 positions matching TRBD2. Germline-derived CDR1 and CDR2 are MGHRA and YSYEKL. There are 14 residues in the CDR3. Unmatched junction bases numbered 2, after V lost 5 bases and J lost 3 bases. CDR3 sequence reads: CASSLTSGEETQYF. The CDR3 DNA follows: TGCGCCAGCAGCTTGACTAGCGGGGAAGAGACCCAGTACTTC.

The V gene is TRBV5-6, the J gene TRBJ1-1; D not certain. The CDR3 is 11 residues long. V was cut by 6 bases and J by 8 bases, with 11 bases left in between. Germline V lookup: CDR1 SGHDT, CDR2 YYEEEE. CDR3 sequence: CASIKGAEAFF. CDR3 nucleotides: TGTGCCAGCATCAAGGGAGCAGAAGCTTTCTTT.